This entry describes one T cell receptor (beta chain). Sequence at one end of the junction differs from germline and may be a read error. The sample is drawn from a study of CD8+CD57+ T cells in acquired aplastic anemia. TCR beta VDJ and CDR3 profiles were obtained from a genomic DNA template. In TCRdb, the reads were re-called with MiXCR into one record per CDR3 protein. In the table there are 150,000 to 170,000 distinct CDR3 sequences, over 50% of which are singletons. Germline V gene data show CDR1 as LNHDA and CDR2 as SQIVND (reference sequence). This CDR3 contains 11 residues. Only patients with CD8+CD57+ cell expansion on flow cytometry were chosen for sequencing.

The chain uses TRBV19 and TRBJ2-1; D is possibly TRBD2 (5 bases). The receptor's source is a human donor with aplastic anemia. Sequenced material: sorted CD4+, CD8+, or CD8+CD57+ T cells (not recorded which) from PBMCs. CDR3 loop: CASSKRDEQLF. In DNA form, the CDR3 reads TGTGCCAGTAGTAAGAGGGATGAGCAGCTCTTC.